These 23 T cell receptor beta chains were all obtained from the same sample, sequenced in a study of regulatory T cells in long-lasting Graves disease. The time point was: newly diagnosed GD, antithyroid drugs for less than 3 months. Construction of the TCR library relied on RNA isolated from PBMCs. TCR beta libraries were built with iRepertoire HTBI primers and Arm-PCR of CDR3 regions. TCRdb reprocessed the multiplex PCR reads via MiXCR and lists one record per CDR3 protein. The data hold 350,000 to 450,000 distinct CDR3 sequences, with roughly 12% observed a single time. The same data also went into a second study, on T cells in Graves' hyperthyroidism and ophthalmopathy.

The specimen comprised peripheral blood mononuclear cells (PBMCs), sampled at new diagnosis, from a patient treated with antithyroid drugs. These receptors were taken from a woman between 18 and 30 years old with Graves disease.

This clonotype was seen ten or more times. The chain recombines TRBV28 with TRBJ2-7; unclear D gene. V was shortened by 5 bases and J by 2 bases, with 13 bases between the two germline ends. Germline V gene lookup returns CDR1 MDHEN and CDR2 SYDVKM. This CDR3 contains 14 residues. CDR3 bases: TGTGCCAGCAGTACCGCCGTGTCCCCCTACGAGCAGTACTTC. Residues: CASSTAVSPYEQYF. Based on the CDR3 plus reference TRBV28 and TRBJ2-7, the full variable domain is DVKVTQSSRYLVKRTGEKVFLECVQDMDHENMFWYRQDPGLGLRLIYFSYDVKMKEKGDIPEGYSVSREKKERFSLILESASTNQTSMYLCASSTAVSPYEQYFGPGTRLTVT.

This clonotype has a count of ten or more. The chain is built from TRBV7-2 and TRBJ1-4, with TRBD1 as a possible D gene (5 bases). CDR1 is SGHTA, CDR2 FQGNSA, per germline. V was trimmed by 5 bases and J by 5 bases, leaving 18 bases between them. The CDR3 runs 16 residues. CDR3 in DNA: TGTGCCAGCAGCCCCCAGGGTGGCGCCTCAAATGAAAAACTGTTTTTT. As protein: CASSPQGGASNEKLFF.

This clonotype has more than one count but fewer than ten. The rearrangement links TRBV7-3 to TRBJ1-2; no reliable D call. The CDR3 loop spans 14 amino acids. CDR1 is SGHTA, CDR2 FQGTGA, per germline. The V end was cut by 2 bases, the J end by 3 bases, with 10 bases between. CDR3: CASSLSHGDYGYTF. CDR3 DNA: TGTGCCAGCAGCTTATCCCACGGAGACTATGGCTACACCTTC.

Many counts were recorded for this clonotype. This sequence joins TRBV7-2 and TRBJ1-4; D call uncertain. Trimming left V 4 bases short and J 7 bases short, with 16 bases between. CDR1 SGHTA and CDR2 FQGNSA come from the germline V gene. CDR3 length equals 15 residues. CDR3 protein: CASSYDLGRSEKLFF. The CDR3 nucleotides read TGTGCCAGCAGCTACGACCTCGGAAGGAGTGAAAAACTGTTTTTT.

This clonotype has only a few counts. DNA for the CDR3: TGTGCCAGCAGCGTAGAACAGACCAACACTGAAGCTTTCTTT. As protein: CASSVEQTNTEAFF. The chain recombines TRBV9 with TRBJ1-1, with no clear D. Germline CDR1 is SGDLS and CDR2 is YYNGEE. V lost 0 bases and J lost 2, with 8 bases in between. This CDR3 is built from 14 residues.

The V call is TRBV18, the J call TRBJ2-3, with TRBD2 identical over 11 bases. The J call is uncertain, as TRBJ2-5 better fits the DNA end. CDR1 is KGHSH and CDR2 is LQKENI in the germline V gene. The CDR3 is made up of 14 amino acids. The CDR3 nucleotides read TGTGCCAGCTCACCACTCCTAGCGGGAGGAGCCCAGTACTTC. Translation: CASSPLLAGGAQYF.

This clonotype was observed many times. The rearrangement uses TRBV19 and TRBJ1-1; tentatively, D is TRBD1 (6 bases). CDR1 and CDR2 (germline): LNHDA, SQIVND (reference sequence). Trimming removed 2 bases at V and 1 base at J, with 14 bases between. The CDR3 runs to 16 residues. The CDR3 region is CASSIRGGGPNTEAFF. CDR3 in DNA: TGTGCCAGTAGTATAAGGGGGGGCGGCCCGAACACTGAAGCTTTCTTT.

This clonotype has a handful of counts. This chain links TRBV10-3 with TRBJ2-1, with a weak D call TRBD2 (6 bases). Trimming removed 10 bases at V and 0 bases at J, with 22 bases between. The length of the CDR3 is 17 residues. Germline CDR1 ENHRY, CDR2 SYGVKD. This CDR3 is CATTRGMRDASYNEQFF. In DNA, the CDR3 is TGTGCCACAACACGGGGAATGCGGGACGCCTCCTACAATGAGCAGTTCTTC.

The chain couples TRBV19 to TRBJ1-1; TRBD1 matches at 7 bases. After removal of 3 bases from V and 0 bases from J, the junction contained 13 bases not matched to a gene. The germline V gene has CDR1 LNHDA and CDR2 SQIVND (reference sequence). CDR3 length equals 18 residues. The CDR3 reads CASSITLTRGGMNTEAFF. CDR3 in DNA: TGTGCCAGTAGTATTACTCTGACCCGAGGGGGCATGAACACTGAAGCTTTCTTT.

This clonotype was found many times. V and J are TRBV7-9 and TRBJ2-5; 8 bases are a match to TRBD2. The CDR3 has 15 residues. In germline, CDR1 is SEHNR, CDR2 FQNEAQ (reference sequence). V dropped 4 bases and J dropped 1; count of bases not matched to a gene: 5. The chain's CDR3 is CASSYKRGIQETQYF. CDR3 DNA sequence: TGTGCCAGCAGCTATAAGCGGGGGATCCAAGAGACCCAGTACTTC.

This clonotype showed up many times. The J gene is TRBJ2-7, the V gene TRBV7-9; possibly TRBD2 for D (6 bases). Trimming shortened V by 5 bases and J by 3 bases, and 11 bases separated the two germline ends. CDR1 and CDR2 from the germline V gene are SEHNR and FQNEAQ (reference sequence). The CDR3 runs to 13 residues. CDR3 bases: TGTGCCAGCAGCCCGGGACTGTACTACGAGCAGTACTTC. This translates into CASSPGLYYEQYF.

This clonotype turned up a few times. The rearrangement joins TRBV20-1 to TRBJ2-1; D is unresolved. The germline V gene encodes CDR1 DFQATT and CDR2 SNEGSKA (reference sequence). The length of the CDR3 is 10 residues. Trimming took off 3 bases at V and 10 bases at J, with 7 bases between the two ends. This CDR3 is CSASLGEQFF. CDR3 DNA sequence: TGCAGTGCTAGTTTAGGGGAGCAGTTCTTC.

This clonotype was observed many times. The chain couples TRBV11-2 to TRBJ2-7, with D perhaps matching TRBD1 (6 bases). CDR3 length: 14 residues. Germline CDR1 and CDR2: SGHAT and FQNNGV. V lost 8 bases and J lost 1, with 15 bases in between. The CDR3 bases are TGTGCCAGCGGAGAAGACAGGACGTCCTACGAGCAGTACTTC. Translation: CASGEDRTSYEQYF.

Ten or more counts support this clonotype. A much more abundant neighbour one base away suggests this may be a read error. The chain uses TRBV7-7 and TRBJ2-5; D is unresolved. Germline V lookup: CDR1 SSHAT, CDR2 FNYEAQ (reference sequence). The CDR3 covers 15 residues. The CDR3 DNA reads as TGTGCTAGCAGCTTAGCTCCGGACCGCAAAGAGACCCAGTGCTTC. This translates into CASSLAPDRKETQCF.

The table lists this clonotype with many counts. This chain uses TRBV6-2 or TRBV6-3 with TRBJ2-4, with D unclear. The CDR3 sequence is 13 residues long. Germline CDR1 reads MNHEY; CDR2 reads SVGEGT. V was pared by 2 bases and J by 8 bases, with 10 bases between. The CDR3: CASSYVQADIQYF. CDR3 nucleotide sequence: TGTGCCAGCAGTTACGTTCAGGCGGACATTCAGTACTTC.

This clonotype has ten or more counts. The rearrangement joins TRBV12-3 or TRBV12-4 to TRBJ1-2; D remains ambiguous. Trimming took 3 bases from V and 4 from J, leaving 12 bases between them. This CDR3 spans 14 amino acids. CDR3 DNA sequence: TGTGCCAGCAGTTTGTTGGATGGTGGCTATGGCTACACCTTC. Its translation: CASSLLDGGYGYTF.

This clonotype occurred many times. The CDR3 is CASSLSLMAAYEQYF. The DNA of the CDR3 is TGTGCCAGCAGTTTATCCCTAATGGCAGCCTACGAGCAGTACTTC. The chain uses TRBV27 and TRBJ2-7; no clear D. V was trimmed by 0 bases and J by 2 bases, leaving 11 bases between them. Germline V gene data show CDR1 as MNHEY and CDR2 as SMNVEV (reference sequence). This CDR3 has 15 amino acids.

In its sample, this clonotype was seen many times. V is TRBV11-2 and J is TRBJ2-7; possible D gene TRBD1, 6 bases. Trimming stripped 2 bases from V and 3 bases from J, with 14 bases between. Germline CDR1 is SGHAT and CDR2 is FQNNGV. The CDR3 is 15 residues long. The CDR3 DNA is TGTGCCAGCAGCTTAAGGTTGGACAGAAACTACGAGCAGTACGTC. Translation gives CASSLRLDRNYEQYV.

This clonotype was seen repeatedly, ten times or more. The rearrangement joins TRBV27 to TRBJ1-6; D unresolved. CDR3 length: 16 amino acids. Germline CDR1 is MNHEY and CDR2 is SMNVEV (reference sequence). The ends were cut back, 3 bases at V and 7 bases at J, with 16 bases in the middle. CDR3: CASSFPHLGRNSPLHF. CDR3 sequence (DNA): TGTGCCAGCAGTTTCCCTCATCTCGGGAGGAATTCACCCCTCCACTTT.

The table lists this clonotype with many counts. In DNA, the CDR3 is TGTGCCAGCAGTGCAACGGAAGAGACCCAGTACTTC. It translates to CASSATEETQYF. The chain links TRBV6-1 to TRBJ2-5; D not certain. Germline assignment: CDR1 MNHNS and CDR2 SASEGT. With 4 bases removed from V and 3 bases from J, the gap between germline ends came to 6 bases. The CDR3 consists of 12 residues.

The V and J genes are TRBV2 and TRBJ2-2, with D possibly TRBD2 on 6 matching bases. Trimming took off 7 bases at V and 2 bases at J, with 11 bases between the two ends. There are 14 residues in the CDR3. CDR1 is SNHLY, CDR2 FYNNEI, per germline. The CDR3 loop reads CASNRDFNTGELFF. In DNA, the CDR3 is TGTGCCAGCAATCGGGACTTTAACACCGGGGAGCTGTTTTTT.

This clonotype came up a few times. A single base separates this from a much larger clone, so it may be a read error. V is TRBV6-5 and J is TRBJ2-5; 8 nucleotides agree with TRBD2. CDR3 length: 13 amino acids. Germline V gene lookup returns CDR1 MNHEY and CDR2 SVGAGI. V lost 4 bases, J lost 3 bases, and 1 base stayed unmatched. The CDR3 loop is CASSFGGEETQYF. CDR3 in DNA: TGTGCCAGCAGTTTCGGGGGGGAAGAGACCCAGTACTTC.

This clonotype was observed a handful of times. The chain links TRBV19 to TRBJ2-7; TRBD2 matches at 9 bases. Germline V gene lookup returns CDR1 LNHDA and CDR2 SQIVND (reference sequence). This CDR3 spans 15 amino acids. The ends lost 2 bases at V and 2 bases at J; junction bases unmatched: 4. CDR3 sequence reads: CASSIQSGGTYEQYF. CDR3 nucleotides: TGTGCCAGTAGTATACAGAGCGGGGGGACCTACGAGCAGTACTTC.